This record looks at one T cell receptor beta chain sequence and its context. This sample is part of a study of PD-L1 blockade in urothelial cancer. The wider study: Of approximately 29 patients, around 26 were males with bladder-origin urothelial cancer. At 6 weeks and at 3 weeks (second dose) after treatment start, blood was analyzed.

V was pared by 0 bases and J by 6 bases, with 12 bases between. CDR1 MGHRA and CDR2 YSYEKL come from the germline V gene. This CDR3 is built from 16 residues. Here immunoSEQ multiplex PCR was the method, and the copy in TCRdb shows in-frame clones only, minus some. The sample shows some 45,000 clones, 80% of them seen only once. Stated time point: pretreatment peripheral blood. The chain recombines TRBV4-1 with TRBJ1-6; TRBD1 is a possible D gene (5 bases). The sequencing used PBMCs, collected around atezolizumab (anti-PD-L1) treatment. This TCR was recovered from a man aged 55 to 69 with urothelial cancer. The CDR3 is CASSQEGTGGNSPLHF. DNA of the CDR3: TGCGCCAGCAGCCAAGAAGGCACAGGCGGTAATTCACCCCTCCACTTT.